Listed below are T cell receptor beta chains from one sample, sequenced in a study of T cell repertoires in aging, cancer and after chemotherapy. TCRdb reprocessed the multiplex PCR reads with MiXCR, giving one entry per CDR3 protein. The table has more than 10,000 distinct CDR3 sequences, around 25% seen once. Sequencing was done on a sample of blood. These receptors were obtained from a human donor in good health. The CDR3 runs from the conserved cysteine through the conserved F or W. D genes are given only for firm matches. The size field is filled for only some rows; it gives once, few, many or a size class.

clone_size: medium-sized; v_call: TRBV20-1; d_call: NA; j_call: TRBJ2-6; cdr3_aa: CSASGTGLLGANVLTF; cdr3_nt: TGCAGTGCTAGTGGTACAGGGTTGCTTGGGGCCAACGTCCTGACTTTC
clone_size: medium-sized; v_call: TRBV20-1; d_call: TRBD1; j_call: TRBJ1-6; cdr3_aa: CSARDRTGFSPLHF; cdr3_nt: TGCAGTGCTAGAGACAGGACAGGGTTTTCACCCCTCCACTTT
clone_size: NA; v_call: TRBV6-5; d_call: NA; j_call: TRBJ2-5; cdr3_aa: CASSYSRGDQETQYF; cdr3_nt: TGTGCCAGCAGTTACTCGAGGGGGGACCAAGAGACCCAGTACTTC
clone_size: NA; v_call: TRBV5-4; d_call: NA; j_call: TRBJ1-2; cdr3_aa: CASTLGGQGLYYGYTF; cdr3_nt: TGTGCCAGCACCCTGGGAGGGCAGGGTCTTTACTATGGCTACACCTTC
clone_size: NA; v_call: TRBV6-5; d_call: NA; j_call: TRBJ1-1; cdr3_aa: CASSVDPDMNTEAFF; cdr3_nt: TGCGCCAGCAGTGTGGACCCCGATATGAACACTGAAGCTTTCTTT
clone_size: NA; v_call: TRBV15; d_call: NA; j_call: TRBJ2-7; cdr3_aa: CATSIYRIPYEQYF; cdr3_nt: TGTGCCACCAGCATCTACAGGATCCCCTACGAGCAGTACTTC
clone_size: NA; v_call: TRBV6-5; d_call: TRBD2; j_call: TRBJ2-3; cdr3_aa: CARLLPGLAGGRKPNTDTQYF; cdr3_nt: TGTGCCAGGCTCCTTCCGGGACTAGCGGGAGGGCGTAAACCAAACACAGATACGCAGTATTTT
clone_size: NA; v_call: TRBV7-9; d_call: NA; j_call: TRBJ2-5; cdr3_aa: CASSLWETQYF; cdr3_nt: TGTGCCAGCAGCTTATGGGAGACCCAGTACTTC
clone_size: few; v_call: TRBV12-3/TRBV12-4; d_call: NA; j_call: TRBJ1-1; cdr3_aa: CASSAPSSLGGTEAFF; cdr3_nt: TGTGCCAGCAGCGCACCATCATCCTTGGGGGGCACTGAAGCTTTCTTT
clone_size: NA; v_call: TRBV7-9; d_call: NA; j_call: TRBJ1-2; cdr3_aa: CASSSHWGGYTF; cdr3_nt: TGTGCCAGCAGCAGCCACTGGGGGGGCTACACCTTC
clone_size: few; v_call: TRBV6-6; d_call: TRBD1; j_call: TRBJ2-2; cdr3_aa: CAGGGTGVTTGELFF; cdr3_nt: TGTGCCGGGGGGGGGACAGGGGTTACCACCGGGGAGCTGTTTTTT
clone_size: few; v_call: TRBV15; d_call: NA; j_call: TRBJ2-7; cdr3_aa: CATSRDPTGPRLEQYF; cdr3_nt: TGTGCCACCAGCAGAGATCCCACAGGGCCCCGCCTCGAGCAGTACTTC
clone_size: NA; v_call: TRBV6-5; d_call: TRBD1; j_call: TRBJ1-6; cdr3_aa: CASSYLLGQGYSPLHF; cdr3_nt: TGTGCCAGCAGTTACTTGTTGGGACAGGGGTATTCACCCCTCCACTTT
clone_size: NA; v_call: TRBV20-1; d_call: NA; j_call: TRBJ2-5; cdr3_aa: CSARELGAHKNWETQYF; cdr3_nt: TGCAGTGCTAGAGAACTAGGCGCCCACAAGAACTGGGAGACCCAGTACTTC
clone_size: NA; v_call: TRBV20-1; d_call: NA; j_call: TRBJ2-2; cdr3_aa: CSSRFLNTGELFF; cdr3_nt: TGCAGTTCTAGGTTCTTGAACACCGGGGAGCTGTTTTTT
clone_size: NA; v_call: TRBV20-1; d_call: NA; j_call: TRBJ2-1; cdr3_aa: CSARLATSYNEQFF; cdr3_nt: TGCAGTGCTCGTCTAGCGACTTCTTACAATGAGCAGTTCTTC
clone_size: NA; v_call: TRBV27; d_call: TRBD1; j_call: TRBJ1-5; cdr3_aa: CASSGQANQPQNF; cdr3_nt: TGTGCCAGCAGTGGACAGGCCAATCAGCCCCAGAATTTT
clone_size: NA; v_call: TRBV20-1; d_call: NA; j_call: TRBJ2-7; cdr3_aa: CSARGSGGYEQYF; cdr3_nt: TGCAGTGCTAGAGGGTCTGGCGGCTACGAGCAGTACTTC
clone_size: few; v_call: TRBV12-3/TRBV12-4; d_call: NA; j_call: TRBJ1-3; cdr3_aa: CASSLNGDLGNTIYF; cdr3_nt: TGTGCCAGCAGTTTGAATGGGGATCTAGGAAACACCATATATTTT
clone_size: NA; v_call: TRBV10-1; d_call: NA; j_call: TRBJ2-1; cdr3_aa: CASSKLGGGAREQFF; cdr3_nt: TGCGCCAGCAGTAAACTAGGAGGGGGGGCCCGTGAGCAGTTCTTC
clone_size: medium-sized; v_call: TRBV27; d_call: TRBD1; j_call: TRBJ1-2; cdr3_aa: CASSFGGGGGYTF; cdr3_nt: TGTGCCAGCAGTTTCGGAGGGGGCGGAGGCTACACCTTC
clone_size: NA; v_call: TRBV7-4; d_call: NA; j_call: TRBJ2-3; cdr3_aa: CASSSSLGGGPADTQYF; cdr3_nt: TGTGCCAGCAGCTCAAGCCTAGGGGGGGGGCCGGCAGATACGCAGTATTTT
clone_size: NA; v_call: TRBV28; d_call: TRBD1; j_call: TRBJ1-5; cdr3_aa: CASSSVYQGASQPQHF; cdr3_nt: TGTGCCAGCAGTTCAGTATACCAGGGGGCATCTCAGCCCCAGCATTTT
clone_size: many; v_call: TRBV20-1; d_call: NA; j_call: TRBJ1-2; cdr3_aa: CSARDSRVADYGYTF; cdr3_nt: TGCAGTGCTAGAGATAGTCGGGTTGCGGACTATGGCTACACCTTC
clone_size: NA; v_call: TRBV9; d_call: NA; j_call: TRBJ2-3; cdr3_aa: CASSVSWGATDTQYF; cdr3_nt: TGTGCCAGCAGCGTATCGTGGGGGGCCACAGATACGCAGTATTTT
clone_size: NA; v_call: TRBV5-6; d_call: NA; j_call: TRBJ2-3; cdr3_aa: CASTLYPTTDTQYF; cdr3_nt: TGTGCCAGCACCTTATATCCCACTACGGATACGCAGTATTTT
clone_size: few; v_call: TRBV6-1; d_call: NA; j_call: TRBJ1-3; cdr3_aa: CASSPRQADSGNTIYF; cdr3_nt: TGTGCCAGCAGCCCCAGACAGGCGGACTCTGGAAACACCATATATTTT
clone_size: few; v_call: TRBV18; d_call: NA; j_call: TRBJ2-5; cdr3_aa: CASSPPSGIETQYF; cdr3_nt: TGTGCCAGCTCACCACCCTCAGGTATCGAGACCCAGTACTTC